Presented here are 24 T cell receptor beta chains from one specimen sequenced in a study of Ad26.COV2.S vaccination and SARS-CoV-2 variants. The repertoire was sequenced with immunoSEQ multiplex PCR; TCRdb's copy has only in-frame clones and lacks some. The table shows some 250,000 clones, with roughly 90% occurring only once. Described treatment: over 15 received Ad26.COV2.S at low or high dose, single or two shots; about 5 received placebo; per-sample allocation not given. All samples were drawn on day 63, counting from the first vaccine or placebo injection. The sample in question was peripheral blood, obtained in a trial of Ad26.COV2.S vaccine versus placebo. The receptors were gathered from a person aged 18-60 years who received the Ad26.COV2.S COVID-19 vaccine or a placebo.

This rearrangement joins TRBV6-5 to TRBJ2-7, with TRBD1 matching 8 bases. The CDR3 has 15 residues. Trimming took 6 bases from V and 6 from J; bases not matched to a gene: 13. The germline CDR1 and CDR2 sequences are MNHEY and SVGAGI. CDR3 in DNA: TGTGCCAGCAGCCCGATACAGGGGGAGGTTCGCGAGCAGTACTTC. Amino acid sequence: CASSPIQGEVREQYF.

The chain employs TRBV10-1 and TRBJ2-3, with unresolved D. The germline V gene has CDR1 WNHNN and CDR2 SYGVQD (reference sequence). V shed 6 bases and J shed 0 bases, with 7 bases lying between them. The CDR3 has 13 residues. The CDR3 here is CASSLASTDTQYF. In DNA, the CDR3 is TGCGCCAGCAGCTTGGCTAGCACAGATACGCAGTATTTT.

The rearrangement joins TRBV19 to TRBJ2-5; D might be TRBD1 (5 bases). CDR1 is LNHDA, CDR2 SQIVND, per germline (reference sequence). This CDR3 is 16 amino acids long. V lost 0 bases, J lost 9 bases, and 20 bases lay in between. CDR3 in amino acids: CASSIESLTGARPQYF. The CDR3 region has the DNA TGTGCCAGTAGTATAGAATCCTTGACTGGGGCGAGACCCCAGTACTTC.

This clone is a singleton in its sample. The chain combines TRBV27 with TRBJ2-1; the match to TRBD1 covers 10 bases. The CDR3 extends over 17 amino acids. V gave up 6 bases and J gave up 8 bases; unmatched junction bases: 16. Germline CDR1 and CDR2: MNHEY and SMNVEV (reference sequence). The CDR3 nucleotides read TGTGCCAGCAGCCGAACCGCCGGACAGGGGGGGGACGATGAGCAGTTCTTC. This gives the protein CASSRTAGQGGDDEQFF.

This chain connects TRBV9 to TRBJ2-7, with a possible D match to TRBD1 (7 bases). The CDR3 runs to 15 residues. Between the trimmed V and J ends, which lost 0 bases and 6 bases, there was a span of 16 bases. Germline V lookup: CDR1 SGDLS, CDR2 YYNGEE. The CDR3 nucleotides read TGTGCCAGCAGCGTAGGCGGGACAGCCTTCGGCGAGCAGTACTTC. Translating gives CASSVGGTAFGEQYF.

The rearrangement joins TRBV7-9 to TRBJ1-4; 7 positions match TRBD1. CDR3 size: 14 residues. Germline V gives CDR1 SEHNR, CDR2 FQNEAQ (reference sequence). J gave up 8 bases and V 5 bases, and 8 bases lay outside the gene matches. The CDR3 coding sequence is TGTGCCAGCAGCGGGGACAGCCTAATAGAAAAACTGTTTTTT. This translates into CASSGDSLIEKLFF.

The CDR3 bases are TGTGCCAGCAGTACGCGACAGGGCTACGAGCAGTTCTTC. Its translation: CASSTRQGYEQFF. V gene TRBV27 combines with J gene TRBJ2-1, with 7 bases that match TRBD1. The CDR3 covers 13 residues. Looked up from germline, CDR1 is MNHEY and CDR2 is SMNVEV (reference sequence). Germline trimming cut 5 bases from V and 10 bases from J; bases unmatched to any gene: 8.

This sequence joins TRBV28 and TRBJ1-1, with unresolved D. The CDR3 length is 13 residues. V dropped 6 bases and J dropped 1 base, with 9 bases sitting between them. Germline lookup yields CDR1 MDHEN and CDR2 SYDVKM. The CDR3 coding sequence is TGTGCCAGCAGCCTTGGGCGGAACACTGAAGCTTTCTTT. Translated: CASSLGRNTEAFF.

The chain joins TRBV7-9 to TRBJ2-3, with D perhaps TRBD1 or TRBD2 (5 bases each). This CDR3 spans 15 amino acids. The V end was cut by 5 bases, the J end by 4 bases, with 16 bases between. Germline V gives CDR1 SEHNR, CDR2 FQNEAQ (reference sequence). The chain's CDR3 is CASSRTRDHADTQYF. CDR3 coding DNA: TGTGCCAGCAGCCGTACCCGGGACCACGCAGATACGCAGTATTTT.

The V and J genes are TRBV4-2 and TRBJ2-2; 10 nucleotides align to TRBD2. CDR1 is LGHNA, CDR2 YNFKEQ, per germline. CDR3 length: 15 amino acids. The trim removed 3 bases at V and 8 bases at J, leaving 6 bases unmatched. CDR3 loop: CASSQLAGARGELFF. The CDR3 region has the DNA TGTGCCAGCAGCCAGCTAGCGGGGGCCAGGGGGGAGCTGTTTTTT.

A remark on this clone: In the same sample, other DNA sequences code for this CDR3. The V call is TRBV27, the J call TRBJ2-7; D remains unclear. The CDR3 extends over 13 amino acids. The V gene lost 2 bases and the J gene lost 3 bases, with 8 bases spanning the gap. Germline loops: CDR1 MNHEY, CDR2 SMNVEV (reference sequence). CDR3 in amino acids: CASSLREGYEQYF. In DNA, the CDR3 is TGTGCCAGCAGTTTAAGGGAAGGCTACGAGCAGTACTTC.

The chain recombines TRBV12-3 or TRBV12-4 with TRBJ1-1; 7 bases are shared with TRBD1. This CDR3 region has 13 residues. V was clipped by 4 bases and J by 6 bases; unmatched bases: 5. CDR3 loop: CASSSRQGSEAFF. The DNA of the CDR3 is TGTGCCAGCAGTTCCAGACAGGGCTCTGAAGCTTTCTTT.

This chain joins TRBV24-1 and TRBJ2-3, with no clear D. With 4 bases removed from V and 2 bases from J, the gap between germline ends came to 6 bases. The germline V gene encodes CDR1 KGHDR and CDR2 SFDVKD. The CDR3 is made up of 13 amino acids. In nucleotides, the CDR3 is TGTGCCACCAGTGACCCCGACACAGATACGCAGTATTTT. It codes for CATSDPDTDTQYF.

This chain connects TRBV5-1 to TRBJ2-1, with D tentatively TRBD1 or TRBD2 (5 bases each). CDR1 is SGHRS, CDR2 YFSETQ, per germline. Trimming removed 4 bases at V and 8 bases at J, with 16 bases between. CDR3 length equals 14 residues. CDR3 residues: CASSIRDGHYEQFF. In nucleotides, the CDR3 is TGCGCCAGCAGCATCCGGGACGGGCATTATGAGCAGTTCTTC.

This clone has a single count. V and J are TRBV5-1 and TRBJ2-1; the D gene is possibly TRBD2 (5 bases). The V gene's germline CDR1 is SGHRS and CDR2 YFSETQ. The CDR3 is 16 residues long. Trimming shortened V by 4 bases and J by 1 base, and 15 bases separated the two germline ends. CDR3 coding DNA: TGCGCCAGCAGCCGACGGGATGGGAGTTCCTACAATGAGCAGTTCTTC. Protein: CASSRRDGSSYNEQFF.

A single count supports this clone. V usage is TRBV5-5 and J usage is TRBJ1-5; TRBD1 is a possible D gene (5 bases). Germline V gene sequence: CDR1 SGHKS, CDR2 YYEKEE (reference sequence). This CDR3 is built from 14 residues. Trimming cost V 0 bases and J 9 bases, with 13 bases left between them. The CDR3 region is CASSLETVARPQHF. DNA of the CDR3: TGTGCCAGCAGCTTGGAGACAGTGGCACGGCCCCAGCATTTT.

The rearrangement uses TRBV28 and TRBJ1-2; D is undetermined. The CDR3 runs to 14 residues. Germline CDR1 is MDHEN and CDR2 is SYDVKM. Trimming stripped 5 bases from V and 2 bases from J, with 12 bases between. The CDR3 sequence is CASSQLTRNYGYTF. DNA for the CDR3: TGTGCCAGCAGTCAATTGACACGGAACTATGGCTACACCTTC.

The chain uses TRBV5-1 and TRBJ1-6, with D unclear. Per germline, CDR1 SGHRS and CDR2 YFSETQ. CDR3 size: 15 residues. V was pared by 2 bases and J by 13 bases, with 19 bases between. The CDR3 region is CASSLEGMSGSPLHF. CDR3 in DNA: TGCGCCAGCAGCTTAGAAGGAATGTCTGGTAGCCCCCTCCACTTT.

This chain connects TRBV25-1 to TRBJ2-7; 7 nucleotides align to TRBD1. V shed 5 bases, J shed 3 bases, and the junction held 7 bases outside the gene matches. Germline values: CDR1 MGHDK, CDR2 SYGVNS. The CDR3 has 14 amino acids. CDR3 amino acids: CASSHGTEGYEQYF. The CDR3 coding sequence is TGTGCCAGCAGTCACGGGACAGAAGGCTACGAGCAGTACTTC.

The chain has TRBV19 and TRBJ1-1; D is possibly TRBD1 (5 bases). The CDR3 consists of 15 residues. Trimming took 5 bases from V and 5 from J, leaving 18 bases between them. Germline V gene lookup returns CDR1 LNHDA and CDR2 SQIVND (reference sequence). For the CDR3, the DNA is TGTGCCAGTAGTTGGGCCTCGGGGGTATGGACTGAAGCTTTCTTT. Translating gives CASSWASGVWTEAFF.

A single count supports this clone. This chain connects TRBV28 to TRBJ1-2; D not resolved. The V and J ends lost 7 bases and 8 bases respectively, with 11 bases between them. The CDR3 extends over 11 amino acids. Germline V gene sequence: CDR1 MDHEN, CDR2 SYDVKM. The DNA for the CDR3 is TGTGCCAGCATGGAACTTAGGGGCTACACCTTC. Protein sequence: CASMELRGYTF.

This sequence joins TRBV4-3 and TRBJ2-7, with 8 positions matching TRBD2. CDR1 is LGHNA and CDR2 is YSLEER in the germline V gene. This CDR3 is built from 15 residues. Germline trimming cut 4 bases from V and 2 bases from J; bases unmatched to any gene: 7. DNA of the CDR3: TGCGCCAGCAGCCGTCAGCGGGAGACCCCCTACGAGCAGTACTTC. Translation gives CASSRQRETPYEQYF.

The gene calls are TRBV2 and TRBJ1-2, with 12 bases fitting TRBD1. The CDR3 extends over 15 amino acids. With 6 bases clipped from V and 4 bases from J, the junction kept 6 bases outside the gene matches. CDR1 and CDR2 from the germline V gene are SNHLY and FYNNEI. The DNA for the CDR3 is TGTGCCAGCAGGACCGGGACAGGGGGCAGCTATGGCTACACCTTC. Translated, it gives CASRTGTGGSYGYTF. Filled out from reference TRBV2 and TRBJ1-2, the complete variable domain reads EPEVTQTPSHQVTQMGQEVILRCVPISNHLYFYWYRQILGQKVEFLVSFYNNEISEKSEIFDDQFSVERPDGSNFTLKIRSTKLEDSAMYFCASRTGTGGSYGYTFGSGTRLTVV.

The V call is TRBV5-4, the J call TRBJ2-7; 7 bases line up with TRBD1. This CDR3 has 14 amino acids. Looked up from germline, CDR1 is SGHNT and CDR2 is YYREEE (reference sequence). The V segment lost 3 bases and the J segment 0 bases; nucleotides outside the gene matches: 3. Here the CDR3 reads CASSSQGNSYEQYF. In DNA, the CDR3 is TGTGCCAGCAGCTCACAGGGGAACTCCTACGAGCAGTACTTC.